These 9 T cell receptor beta chains were all obtained from the same sample, sequenced in a study of blood T cell repertoires in COVID-19. Sequenced by immunoSEQ multiplex PCR; TCRdb stores in-frame clones only, minus some. The sample includes about 160,000 clones, roughly nine tenths of them seen just once. Specimen: PBMCs or T cells enriched from blood (not recorded which). Receptor source: a woman aged 45-60 years who had recovered from COVID-19.

The V and J genes are TRBV5-1 and TRBJ2-2; perhaps TRBD2 as D (6 bases). The CDR3 is 15 amino acids. CDR1 is SGHRS and CDR2 is YFSETQ in the germline V gene. V shed 4 bases and J shed 0 bases, with 10 bases lying between them. CDR3 protein: CASSPGTPNTGELFF. DNA for the CDR3: TGCGCCAGCAGCCCCGGGACTCCGAACACCGGGGAGCTGTTTTTT.

The V call is TRBV5-4, the J call TRBJ2-5, with 12 bases aligning to TRBD2. Germline assignment: CDR1 SGHNT and CDR2 YYREEE (reference sequence). V shed 4 bases and J 5 bases; nucleotides not matched to a gene: 18. The length of the CDR3 is 19 residues. CDR3 in DNA: TGTGCCAGCAGCACCAAGGGTCGTGCTAGCGGGAGGGCCGGGGAGACCCAGTACTTC. Amino acids: CASSTKGRASGRAGETQYF.

This chain links TRBV7-9 with TRBJ1-1; TRBD1 matches at 8 bases. The CDR3 extends over 14 amino acids. V lost 8 bases, J lost 1 base, and 6 bases stayed unmatched. The germline gives CDR1 SEHNR, CDR2 FQNEAQ (reference sequence). In DNA form, the CDR3 reads TGTGCCAGCTCAACCAGGGGGCGGAACACTGAAGCTTTCTTT. Translated, it gives CASSTRGRNTEAFF.

The J gene is TRBJ1-5, the V gene TRBV18; perhaps TRBD1 as D (5 bases). Trimming pared 3 bases from V and 7 bases from J, leaving 10 bases between. The CDR3 totals 13 residues. The germline V gene has CDR1 KGHSH and CDR2 LQKENI. The CDR3 sequence is CASSPGLSQPQHF. DNA for the CDR3: TGTGCCAGCTCACCGGGACTCTCCCAGCCCCAGCATTTT.

The chain employs TRBV5-1 and TRBJ1-1, with 7 bases identical to TRBD1. The V segment lost 4 bases and the J segment 6 bases; nucleotides outside the gene matches: 12. The CDR3 runs to 15 residues. Germline V gene lookup returns CDR1 SGHRS and CDR2 YFSETQ. CDR3 nucleotides: TGCGCCAGCAGCCCCTTAGACAGGGACGCCCCTGAAGCTTTCTTT. It codes for CASSPLDRDAPEAFF.

About this clone itself: The same CDR3 is also encoded by other DNA sequences in this sample. This chain connects TRBV30 to TRBJ1-1; tentatively, D is TRBD1 (5 bases). The ends were cut back, 1 base at V and 0 bases at J, with 6 bases in the middle. This CDR3 has 13 amino acids. The germline CDR1 and CDR2 sequences are GTSNPN and SVGIG (reference sequence). DNA for the CDR3: TGTGCCTGGAGTGGACAGTTGAACACTGAAGCTTTCTTT. Its protein product is CAWSGQLNTEAFF.

This chain uses TRBV6-2 or TRBV6-3 with TRBJ2-5, with 8 nucleotides matching TRBD2. Germline values: CDR1 MNHEY, CDR2 SVGEGT. Trimming took 1 base from V and 10 from J; bases not matched to a gene: 2. The CDR3 length is 12 residues. DNA for the CDR3: TGTGCCAGCAGTTACTACAGCGGGAGCCAGTACTTC. Amino acids: CASSYYSGSQYF.

The J gene is TRBJ1-3, the V gene TRBV6-1; 11 bases fit TRBD1. CDR3 length: 16 residues. Per germline, CDR1 MNHNS and CDR2 SASEGT. V lost 4 bases to trimming and J lost 4 bases; unmatched junction nucleotides: 6. CDR3 nucleotides: TGTGCCAGCAGTGCAAGAGGACAGGGGGCCGGAAACACCATATATTTT. Its protein product is CASSARGQGAGNTIYF.

The chain employs TRBV19 and TRBJ2-1, with TRBD2 identical over 8 bases. The V gene's germline CDR1 is LNHDA and CDR2 SQIVND (reference sequence). With 0 bases clipped from V and 8 bases from J, the junction kept 6 bases outside the gene matches. This CDR3 contains 15 residues. The CDR3 nucleotides read TGTGCCAGTAGTATAGATATCGGGGGGGCGGATGAGCAGTTCTTC. Encoded protein: CASSIDIGGADEQFF. The full variable domain, completed using reference TRBV19 and TRBJ2-1, is DGGITQSPKYLFRKEGQNVTLSCEQNLNHDAMYWYRQDPGQGLRLIYYSQIVNDFQKGDIAEGYSVSREKKESFPLTVTSAQKNPTAFYLCASSIDIGGADEQFFGPGTRLTVL.